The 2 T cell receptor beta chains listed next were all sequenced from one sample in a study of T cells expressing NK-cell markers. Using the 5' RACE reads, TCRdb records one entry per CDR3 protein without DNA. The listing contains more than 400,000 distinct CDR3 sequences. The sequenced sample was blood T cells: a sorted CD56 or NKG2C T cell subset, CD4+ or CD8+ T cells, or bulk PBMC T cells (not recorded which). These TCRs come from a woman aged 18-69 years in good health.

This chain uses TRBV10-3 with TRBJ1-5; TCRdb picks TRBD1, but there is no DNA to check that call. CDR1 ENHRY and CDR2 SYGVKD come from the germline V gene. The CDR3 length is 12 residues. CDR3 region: CAISQRGGPQHF.

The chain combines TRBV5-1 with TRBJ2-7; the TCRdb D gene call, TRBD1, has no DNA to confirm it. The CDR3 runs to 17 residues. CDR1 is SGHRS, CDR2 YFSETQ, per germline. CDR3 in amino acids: CASKADGTGGLSYEQYF.